This T cell receptor beta chain was sequenced for a study of cytomegalovirus exposure and HLA in healthy donors. Study as a whole: The roughly 120 validation repertoires matched the 666 first-cohort repertoires in platform, a later analysis reported. Study-wide points: Cytomegalovirus-associated status was assigned to more than 150 TCR beta chains. Published work reported that the classifier diagnosed cytomegalovirus status with high specificity and sensitivity.

The germline gives CDR1 SGHNT, CDR2 YENEEA. The CDR3 runs to 13 residues. V was shortened by 8 bases and J by 4 bases, with 12 bases between the two germline ends. On this clone: Its matching antigen is unknown.

The repertoire was sequenced with immunoSEQ multiplex PCR; TCRdb's copy has only in-frame clones and lacks some. The sample has 150,000 to 200,000 clones, about 96% seen once. What was sequenced was PBMCs. The V call is TRBV11-3, the J call TRBJ1-5, with D tentatively TRBD1 (5 bases). The receptor's source is a woman under 30 in good health and CMV-seronegative. The DNA for the CDR3 is TGTGCCAGCCTCCAGAAGGGGAATCAGCCCCAGCATTTT. The encoded protein is CASLQKGNQPQHF.